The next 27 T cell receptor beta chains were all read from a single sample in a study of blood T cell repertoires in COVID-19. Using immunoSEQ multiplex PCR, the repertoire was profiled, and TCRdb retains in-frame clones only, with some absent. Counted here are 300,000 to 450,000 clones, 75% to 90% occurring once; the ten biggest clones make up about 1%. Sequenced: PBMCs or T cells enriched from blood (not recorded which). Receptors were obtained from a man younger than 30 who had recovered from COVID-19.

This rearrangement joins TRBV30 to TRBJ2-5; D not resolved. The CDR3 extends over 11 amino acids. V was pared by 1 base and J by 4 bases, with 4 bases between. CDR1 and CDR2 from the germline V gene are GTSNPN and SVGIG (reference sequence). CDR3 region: CAWSAGETQYF. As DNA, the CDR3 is TGTGCCTGGAGTGCGGGAGAGACCCAGTACTTC.

CDR3 loop: CASSSGTGNSPLHF. The CDR3 DNA sequence: TGTGCCAGCAGCTCCGGGACAGGAAATTCACCCCTCCACTTT. V is TRBV2 and J is TRBJ1-6; 8 bases are shared with TRBD1. The V gene's germline CDR1 is SNHLY and CDR2 FYNNEI. With V trimmed by 6 bases and J by 7 bases, 5 bases remained unmatched. CDR3 length equals 14 residues.

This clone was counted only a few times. The CDR3 reads CSASETKGYYGYTF. CDR3 sequence (DNA): TGCAGTGCTAGTGAAACGAAGGGGTACTATGGCTACACCTTC. This chain uses TRBV20-1 with TRBJ1-2; D might be TRBD1 (5 bases). The CDR3 loop spans 14 amino acids. Germline V gene sequence: CDR1 DFQATT, CDR2 SNEGSKA (reference sequence). V lost 3 bases and J lost 3, with 14 bases in between.

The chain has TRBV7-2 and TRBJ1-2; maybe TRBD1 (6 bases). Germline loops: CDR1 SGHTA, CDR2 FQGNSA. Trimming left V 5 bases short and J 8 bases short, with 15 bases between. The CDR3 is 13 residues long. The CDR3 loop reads CASSGRGALGYTF. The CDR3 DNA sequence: TGTGCCAGCAGCGGGAGGGGGGCGTTAGGCTACACCTTC.

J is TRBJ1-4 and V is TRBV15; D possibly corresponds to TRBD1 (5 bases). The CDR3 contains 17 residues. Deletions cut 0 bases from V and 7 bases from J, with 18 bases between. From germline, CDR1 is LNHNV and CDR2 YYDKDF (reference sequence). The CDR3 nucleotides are TGTGCCACCAGCAGAGATAGAGTGGGAGGGGCAGGTGAAAAACTGTTTTTT. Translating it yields CATSRDRVGGAGEKLFF.

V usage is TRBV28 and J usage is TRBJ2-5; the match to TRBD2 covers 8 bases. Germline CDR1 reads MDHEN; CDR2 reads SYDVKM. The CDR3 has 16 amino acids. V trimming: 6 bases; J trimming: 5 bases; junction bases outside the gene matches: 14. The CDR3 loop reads CASSPGGSTRRETQYF. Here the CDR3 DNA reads TGTGCCAGCAGCCCGGGGGGGTCCACCCGGAGGGAGACCCAGTACTTC.

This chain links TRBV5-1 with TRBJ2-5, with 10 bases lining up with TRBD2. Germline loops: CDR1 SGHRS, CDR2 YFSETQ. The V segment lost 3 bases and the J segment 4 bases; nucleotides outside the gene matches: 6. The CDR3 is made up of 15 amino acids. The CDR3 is CASSSQVAGGETQYF. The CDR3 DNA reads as TGCGCCAGCAGCTCACAAGTAGCGGGGGGAGAGACCCAGTACTTC.

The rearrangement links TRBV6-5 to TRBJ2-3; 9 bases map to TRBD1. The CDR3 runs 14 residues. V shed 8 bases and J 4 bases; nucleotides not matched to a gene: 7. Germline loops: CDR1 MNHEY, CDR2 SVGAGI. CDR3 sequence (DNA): TGTGCCAGCTGGGGGACAGGGAAGGCAGATACGCAGTATTTT. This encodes CASWGTGKADTQYF.

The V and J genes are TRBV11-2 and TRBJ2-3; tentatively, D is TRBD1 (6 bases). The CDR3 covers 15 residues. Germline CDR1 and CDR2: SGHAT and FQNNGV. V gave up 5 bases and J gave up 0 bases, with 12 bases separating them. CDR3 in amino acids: CASSTGTSSTDTQYF. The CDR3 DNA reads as TGTGCCAGCAGCACAGGGACCTCTAGCACAGATACGCAGTATTTT.

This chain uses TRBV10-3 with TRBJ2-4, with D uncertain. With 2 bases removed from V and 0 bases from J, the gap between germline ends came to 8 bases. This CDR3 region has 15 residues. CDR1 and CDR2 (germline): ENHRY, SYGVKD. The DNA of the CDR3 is TGTGCCATCAGTGAGGCGGATCTAGCCAAAAACATTCAGTACTTC. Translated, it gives CAISEADLAKNIQYF.

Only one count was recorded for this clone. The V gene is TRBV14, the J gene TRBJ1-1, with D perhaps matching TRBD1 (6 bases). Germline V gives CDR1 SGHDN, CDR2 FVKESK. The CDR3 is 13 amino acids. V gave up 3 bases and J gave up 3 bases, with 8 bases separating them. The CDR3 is CASSQDSYTEAFF. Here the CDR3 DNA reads TGTGCCAGCAGCCAGGACAGCTACACTGAAGCTTTCTTT.

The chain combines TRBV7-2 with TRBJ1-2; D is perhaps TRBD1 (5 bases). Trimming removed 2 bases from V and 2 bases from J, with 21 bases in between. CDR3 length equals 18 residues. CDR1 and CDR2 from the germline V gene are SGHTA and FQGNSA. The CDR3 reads CASSLIPARDTLNYGYTF. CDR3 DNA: TGTGCCAGCAGCTTAATCCCCGCCAGGGATACCTTAAACTATGGCTACACCTTC.

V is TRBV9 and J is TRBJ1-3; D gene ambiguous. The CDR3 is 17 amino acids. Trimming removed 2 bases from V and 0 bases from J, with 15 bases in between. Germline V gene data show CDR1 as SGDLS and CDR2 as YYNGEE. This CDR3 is CASSVWEPRDSGNTIYF. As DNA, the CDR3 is TGTGCCAGCAGCGTTTGGGAGCCGAGAGACTCTGGAAACACCATATATTTT.

The CDR3 coding sequence is TGTGCCAGCAGCTTGCGCTACTCCTACAATGAGCAGTTCTTC. Translated, it gives CASSLRYSYNEQFF. The rearrangement links TRBV5-4 to TRBJ2-1, with no clear D. CDR1 SGHNT and CDR2 YYREEE come from the germline V gene (reference sequence). The CDR3 sequence is 14 residues long. V lost 1 base and J 0 bases, leaving 5 bases between the germline ends. Filled out from reference TRBV5-4 and TRBJ2-1, the complete variable domain reads ETGVTQSPTHLIKTRGQQVTLRCSSQSGHNTVSWYQQALGQGPQFIFQYYREEENGRGNFPPRFSGLQFPNYSSELNVNALELDDSALYLCASSLRYSYNEQFFGPGTRLTVL.

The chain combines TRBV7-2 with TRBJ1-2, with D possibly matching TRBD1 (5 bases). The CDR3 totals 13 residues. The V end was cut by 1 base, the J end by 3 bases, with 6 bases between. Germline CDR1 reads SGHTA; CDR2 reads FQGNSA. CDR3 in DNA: TGTGCCAGCAGCTTAGGGGGCGACTATGGCTACACCTTC. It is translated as CASSLGGDYGYTF.

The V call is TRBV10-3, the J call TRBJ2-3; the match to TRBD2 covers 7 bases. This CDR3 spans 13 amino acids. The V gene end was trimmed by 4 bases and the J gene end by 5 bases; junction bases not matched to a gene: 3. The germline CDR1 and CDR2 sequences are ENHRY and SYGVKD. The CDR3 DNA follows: TGTGCCATCAGTGGGGTAGCGGGAGATACGCAGTATTTT. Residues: CAISGVAGDTQYF.

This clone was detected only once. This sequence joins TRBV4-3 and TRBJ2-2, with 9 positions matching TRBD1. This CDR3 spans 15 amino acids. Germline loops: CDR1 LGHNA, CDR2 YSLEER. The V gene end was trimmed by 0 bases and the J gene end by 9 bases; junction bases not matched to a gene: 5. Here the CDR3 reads CASSQERQGDRELFF. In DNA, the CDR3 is TGCGCCAGCAGCCAAGAACGACAGGGGGACCGGGAGCTGTTTTTT.

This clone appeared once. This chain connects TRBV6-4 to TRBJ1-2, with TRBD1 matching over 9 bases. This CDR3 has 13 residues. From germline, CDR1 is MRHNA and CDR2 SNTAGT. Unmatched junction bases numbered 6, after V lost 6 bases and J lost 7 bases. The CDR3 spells CASRGQGTVGYTF. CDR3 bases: TGTGCCAGCAGGGGACAGGGAACGGTTGGCTACACCTTC.

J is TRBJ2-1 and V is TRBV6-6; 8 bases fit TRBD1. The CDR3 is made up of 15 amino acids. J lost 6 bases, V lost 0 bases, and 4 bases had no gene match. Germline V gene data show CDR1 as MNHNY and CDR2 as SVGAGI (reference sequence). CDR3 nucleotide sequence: TGTGCCAGCAGTTACTCTGGCCAGGGGGCCAATGAGCAGTTCTTC. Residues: CASSYSGQGANEQFF.

This CDR3 is CASSPAPSGRGEQFF. The DNA of the CDR3 is TGTGCCAGCAGCCCCGCGCCTAGCGGGAGAGGGGAGCAGTTCTTC. This rearrangement joins TRBV6-2 or TRBV6-3 to TRBJ2-1; TRBD2 matches at 10 bases. The V gene end was trimmed by 6 bases and the J gene end by 10 bases; junction bases not matched to a gene: 12. This CDR3 spans 15 amino acids. From germline, CDR1 is MNHEY and CDR2 SVGEGT.

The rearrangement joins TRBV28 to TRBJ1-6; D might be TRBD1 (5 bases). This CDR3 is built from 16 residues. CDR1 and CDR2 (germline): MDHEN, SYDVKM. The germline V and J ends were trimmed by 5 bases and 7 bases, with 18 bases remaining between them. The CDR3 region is CASSRRLDRQNSPLHF. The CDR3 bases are TGTGCCAGCAGTCGCCGGTTGGATAGACAGAATTCACCCCTCCACTTT.

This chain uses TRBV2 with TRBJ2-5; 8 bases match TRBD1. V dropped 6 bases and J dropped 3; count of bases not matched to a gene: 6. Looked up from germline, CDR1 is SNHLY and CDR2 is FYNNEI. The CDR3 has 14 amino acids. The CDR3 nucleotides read TGTGCCAGCAGCAAACAGACAGGGGAAGAGACCCAGTACTTC. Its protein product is CASSKQTGEETQYF.

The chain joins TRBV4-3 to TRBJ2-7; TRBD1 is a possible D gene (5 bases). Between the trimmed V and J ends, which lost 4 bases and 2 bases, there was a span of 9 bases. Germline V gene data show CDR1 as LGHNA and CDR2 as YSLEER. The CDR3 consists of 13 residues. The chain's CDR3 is CASSRDSTYEQYF. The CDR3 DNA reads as TGCGCCAGCAGCCGAGACAGTACCTACGAGCAGTACTTC.

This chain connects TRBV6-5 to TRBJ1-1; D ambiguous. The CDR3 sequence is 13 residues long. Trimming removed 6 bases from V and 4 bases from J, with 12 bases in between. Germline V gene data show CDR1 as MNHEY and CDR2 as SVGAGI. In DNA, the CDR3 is TGTGCCAGCAGCCCCTTCGGGAGCACTGAAGCTTTCTTT. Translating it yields CASSPFGSTEAFF.

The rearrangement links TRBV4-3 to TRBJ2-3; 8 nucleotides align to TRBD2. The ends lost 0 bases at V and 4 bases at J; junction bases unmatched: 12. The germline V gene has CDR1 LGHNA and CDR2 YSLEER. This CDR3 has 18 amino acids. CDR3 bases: TGCGCCAGCAGCCAAGATTCCATTAGCGGGACCAACCCAGATACGCAGTATTTT. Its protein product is CASSQDSISGTNPDTQYF.

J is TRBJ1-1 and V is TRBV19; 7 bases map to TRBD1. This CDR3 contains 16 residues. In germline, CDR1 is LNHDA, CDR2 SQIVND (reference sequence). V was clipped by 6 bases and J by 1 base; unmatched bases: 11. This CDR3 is CASRLKGAPRNTEAFF. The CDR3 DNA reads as TGTGCCAGTAGACTTAAGGGGGCCCCTAGGAACACTGAAGCTTTCTTT.

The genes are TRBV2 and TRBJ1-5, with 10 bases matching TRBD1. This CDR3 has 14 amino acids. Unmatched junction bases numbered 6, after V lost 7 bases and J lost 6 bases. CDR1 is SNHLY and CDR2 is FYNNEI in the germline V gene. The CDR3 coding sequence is TGTGCCAGCACCCGGGACAGGGGAAGTCAGCCCCAGCATTTT. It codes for CASTRDRGSQPQHF.